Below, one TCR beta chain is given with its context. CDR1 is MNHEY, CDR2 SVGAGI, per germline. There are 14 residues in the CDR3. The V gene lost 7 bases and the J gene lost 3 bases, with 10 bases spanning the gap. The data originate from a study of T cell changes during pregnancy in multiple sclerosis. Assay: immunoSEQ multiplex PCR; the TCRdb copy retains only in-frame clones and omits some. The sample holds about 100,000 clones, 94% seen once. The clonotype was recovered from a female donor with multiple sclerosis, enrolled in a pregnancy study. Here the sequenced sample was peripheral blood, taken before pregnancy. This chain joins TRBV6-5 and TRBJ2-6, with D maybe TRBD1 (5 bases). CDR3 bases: TGTGCCAGCACCGGCCAGGGTGGGGCCAACGTCCTGACTTTC. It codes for CASTGQGGANVLTF.